Following are 17 T cell receptor beta chains from one sample sequenced in a study of T cell clonality in common variable immunodeficiency. Sequenced by immunoSEQ multiplex PCR; TCRdb stores in-frame clones only, minus some. The sample contains tens of thousands of clones, none of them singletons. Sequences were obtained from peripheral blood mononuclear cells. The receptors originated from a person aged 18 to 70 in good health.

Many counts were recorded for this clone. The sequenced fragment ends 3 residues before the CDR3 boundary, so the rest is inferred from the germline J gene. V is TRBV12-3 or TRBV12-4 and J is TRBJ1-2; D is perhaps TRBD1 (5 bases). Deletions cut 3 bases from V and 4 bases from J, with 12 bases between. The CDR3 runs to 14 residues. This CDR3 is CASSFPDSFYGYTF. CDR3 bases read: TGTGCCAGCAGTTTCCCTGACAGCTTCTATGGC.

This clone was seen at least ten times. The observed sequence ends 3 residues before the CDR3 terminus, with the missing tail filled in from the germline J gene. V usage is TRBV5-6 and J usage is TRBJ2-5; D may be TRBD1 (8 bases). The CDR3 spans 14 residues. Trimming cost V 0 bases and J 5 bases, with 11 bases left between them. Germline CDR1 reads SGHDT; CDR2 reads YYEEEE. The CDR3 sequence: CASSLDRGGETQYF. The sequenced part of the CDR3 DNA is TGTGCCAGCAGCTTGGACAGGGGGGGCGAGACC.

In this sample, this clone turned up many times. The missing CDR3 end, 3 residues past where the read stops, is filled in from the germline J gene. V is TRBV18 and J is TRBJ1-1; the match to TRBD1 covers 10 bases. CDR3 length equals 16 residues. J was trimmed by 4 bases and V by 4 bases; bases with no gene match: 9. Germline loops: CDR1 KGHSH, CDR2 LQKENI. The CDR3 DNA, read in part, is TGTGCCAGCTCACGGCGGGACAGGGGAACCGGCACTGAA. Translation: CASSRRDRGTGTE. The whole CDR3 reads CASSRRDRGTGTEAFF.

The table lists this clone with many counts. CDR3 DNA (partial): TGTGCCAGCAGCGGGGGACTAGCGGGGGATGAGACC. This translates into CASSGGLAGDET. The full-length CDR3 reads as CASSGGLAGDETQYF. This chain links TRBV7-3 with TRBJ2-5; TRBD2 agrees at 14 bases. The sequence runs out 3 residues before the end of the CDR3; the remainder is reconstructed from the germline J gene. This CDR3 is 15 amino acids long. Germline CDR1 SGHTA, CDR2 FQGTGA. With V trimmed by 5 bases and J by 5 bases, 4 bases remained unmatched.

This clone was counted at least ten times. The read ends 3 residues before the CDR3 terminus; that terminus is restored from the germline J gene. The J gene is TRBJ2-7, the V gene TRBV19, with D possibly matching TRBD2 (6 bases). Germline V gives CDR1 LNHDA, CDR2 SQIVND (reference sequence). The V end lost 5 bases, the J end lost 6 bases, and 20 bases lay between the germline ends. The CDR3 has 15 amino acids. CDR3 protein: CASSSGETTPSEQYF. Incomplete CDR3 DNA: TGTGCCAGTAGTTCGGGGGAGACGACCCCGAGCGAG.

This clone was picked up many times. The DNA ends 3 residues before the CDR3 does, and the rest of the CDR3 is filled in from the germline J gene. The rearrangement uses TRBV29-1 and TRBJ1-1; a weak D match, TRBD1 (5 bases). The CDR3 extends over 13 amino acids. Germline CDR1 SQVTM, CDR2 ANQGSEA. V lost 5 bases and J lost 2, with 12 bases in between. CDR3 DNA (partial): TGCAGCGTTTCGGGACTACCTAACACTGAA. Amino acid sequence: CSVSGLPNTE. The whole CDR3 protein is CSVSGLPNTEAFF.

This clone was observed many times. The CDR3 sequence: CASSPDDFGYTF. CDR3 bases read: TGTGCCAGCTCACCAGATGACTTCGGC. This chain uses TRBV18 with TRBJ1-2; unclear D gene. The CDR3 goes on 3 residues after the read ends, and that part is filled in from the germline J gene. Germline V gene data show CDR1 as KGHSH and CDR2 as LQKENI. The CDR3 has 12 residues.

In its sample, this clone was seen a few times. A much larger clone lies one base from this, so it may be a read error. The read terminates 3 residues ahead of where the CDR3 ends, so the germline J gene completes it. J is TRBJ1-5 and V is TRBV6-1; D gene unclear. The CDR3 sequence is 15 residues long. Germline-derived CDR1 and CDR2 are MNHNS and SASEGT. CDR3 bases read: TGTGGCAGCAGTGAAGCGGGCAGGTTTGGTCAGCCC. Its protein is CGSSEAGRFGQP. The whole CDR3 sequence is CGSSEAGRFGQPQHF.

This clone occurred many times. Read data end 3 residues before the CDR3 end; the end is taken from the germline J gene. J is TRBJ2-7 and V is TRBV29-1; perhaps TRBD2 as D (6 bases). CDR3 size: 13 residues. Germline CDR1 and CDR2: SQVTM and ANQGSEA. V gave up 7 bases and J gave up 1 base, with 14 bases separating them. Partial CDR3 DNA: TGCAGCGCCGTAGGGACTCTTTCCTACGAG. Residues: CSAVGTLSYE. The CDR3 in its entirety is CSAVGTLSYEQYF.

In this sample, this clone turned up many times. The read falls 3 residues short of the CDR3 end, and the missing part is taken from the germline J gene. The chain recombines TRBV27 with TRBJ2-2, with D uncertain. Germline CDR1 is MNHEY and CDR2 is SMNVEV (reference sequence). The CDR3 runs to 14 residues. V was shortened by 7 bases and J by 4 bases, with 13 bases between the two germline ends. The sequenced CDR3 bases are TGTGCCAGCAATTCCGCGTTCGGCACCGGGGAG. Translated, it gives CASNSAFGTGE. Given in full, the CDR3 is CASNSAFGTGELFF.

This clone was seen ten or more times. Sequencing ends 3 residues short of the CDR3 end; the germline J gene provides the rest. This chain joins TRBV11-2 and TRBJ2-1; 8 nucleotides align to TRBD2. Germline CDR1 SGHAT, CDR2 FQNNGV. V was pared by 5 bases and J by 4 bases, with 7 bases of the junction left unmatched. This CDR3 spans 15 amino acids. The CDR3 loop reads CASSLRGGLYNEQFF. Incomplete CDR3 DNA: TGTGCCAGCAGCCTCCGGGGGGGGCTATACAATGAG.

This clone was detected many times. The read is 3 residues too short to cover the CDR3 end, so that end is filled in from the germline J gene. V and J are TRBV7-8 and TRBJ2-3, with D perhaps matching TRBD1 (5 bases). CDR3 size: 14 residues. Germline CDR1 and CDR2: SGHVS and FQNEAQ. With 5 bases removed from V and 5 bases from J, the gap between germline ends came to 14 bases. The DNA read from the CDR3 is TGTGCCAGCAGCGTTCAGGGTTGGGGAGATACG. This sequence encodes CASSVQGWGDT. From start to end, the CDR3 is CASSVQGWGDTQYF.

In its sample, this clone was seen many times. A junction boundary mismatches the germline segment, possibly from a read error. The read falls 3 residues short of the CDR3 end, and the missing part is taken from the germline J gene. The genes are TRBV7-3 and TRBJ1-2; 9 nucleotides agree with TRBD1. The CDR3 has 13 residues. Germline V CDR1 and CDR2: SGHTA, FQGTGA. CDR3 DNA, as far as it was read: TGTGTCAGCAGCCCACAGGGGGCAAATGGC. It yields the protein CVSSPQGANG. The full CDR3 protein reads CVSSPQGANGYTF. Full variable domain (rest looked up from reference TRBV7-3 and TRBJ1-2): GAGVSQTPSNKVTEKGKYVELRCDPISGHTALYWYRQSLGQGPEFLIYFQGTGAADDSGLPNDRFFAVRPEGSVSTLKIQRTERGDSAVYLCVSSPQGANGYTFGSGTRLTVV.

The sample holds many counts of this clone. The read finishes 3 residues shy of the CDR3 end, and the germline J gene is used to complete it. The chain uses TRBV6-4 and TRBJ1-4, with D possibly matching TRBD1 (6 bases). V shed 5 bases and J shed 6 bases, with 16 bases lying between them. CDR3 length: 15 amino acids. Looked up from germline, CDR1 is MRHNA and CDR2 is SNTAGT. The part of the CDR3 DNA that was read is TGTGCCAGCAGTTCCAAGGGGGAACTATATGAAAAA. It translates to CASSSKGELYEK. The whole CDR3 sequence is CASSSKGELYEKLFF.

In its sample, this clone was seen many times. The CDR3 end falls 3 residues outside the read, so it is completed with the germline J gene. The sample holds other DNA sequences that translate to the same CDR3. This chain links TRBV6-4 with TRBJ2-3; 10 positions agree with TRBD2. V lost 0 bases, J lost 4 bases, and 1 base stayed unmatched. The germline V gene has CDR1 MRHNA and CDR2 SNTAGT. The CDR3 covers 15 residues. The CDR3 DNA, read in part, is TGTGCCAGCAGTGACTCGAGCGGGGGGGCAGATACG. This encodes CASSDSSGGADT. The entire CDR3 protein reads CASSDSSGGADTQYF.

This clone was recorded at least ten times. The sequence runs out 3 residues before the end of the CDR3; the remainder is reconstructed from the germline J gene. V and J are TRBV9 and TRBJ1-1; D call uncertain. CDR3 length equals 13 residues. V was shortened by 0 bases and J by 2 bases, with 5 bases between the two germline ends. Germline-derived CDR1 and CDR2 are SGDLS and YYNGEE. CDR3 DNA (partial): TGTGCCAGCAGCGTAGTAGCAAACACTGAA. Translation: CASSVVANTE. The full-length CDR3 reads as CASSVVANTEAFF.

The sample holds many counts of this clone. Coverage ceases 3 residues before the CDR3 finishes, and the germline J gene fills in the end. The V call is TRBV30, the J call TRBJ2-3; perhaps TRBD2 as D (5 bases). There are 12 residues in the CDR3. Trimming shortened V by 8 bases and J by 1 base, and 10 bases separated the two germline ends. Germline V gene lookup returns CDR1 GTSNPN and CDR2 SVGIG (reference sequence). CDR3 protein: CARDSGTDTQYF. The part of the CDR3 DNA that was read is TGTGCCAGAGATAGCGGCACAGATACG.